The clone carrying this T cell receptor (beta chain) came up many times. Its antigen is not identified. This sample was taken from a study of regulatory T cells in long-lasting Graves disease. Study conclusions and caveats: Persistent Graves' patients had lower TCR diversity than newly diagnosed ones. Public clonotype sharing was higher in persistent than newly diagnosed patients. Small numbers of samples may have cut accuracy.

Arm-PCR of CDR3 regions and iRepertoire HTBI primers were used to build TCR beta libraries. TCRdb reprocessed the multiplex PCR reads via MiXCR and lists one record per CDR3 protein. The data hold approximately 540,000 distinct CDR3 sequences, with around 11% observed a single time. The CDR3 loop spans 17 amino acids. V was pared by 2 bases and J by 8 bases, with 17 bases of the junction left unmatched. The germline CDR1 and CDR2 sequences are SGHRS and YFSETQ. Time point defined: newly diagnosed GD, antithyroid drugs for less than 3 months. Extracted RNA from PBMCs served as the source of the TCR library. Roughly 8.6 milliliters of peripheral blood were drawn into EDTA tubes. The same sample was also used in a study of T cells in Graves' hyperthyroidism and ophthalmopathy.

V usage is TRBV5-1 and J usage is TRBJ1-2; TRBD1 matches 8 bases. This TCR was sampled from a woman in her 30s with Graves disease. Here the sequenced sample was peripheral blood mononuclear cells (PBMCs), taken at new diagnosis, from a patient treated with antithyroid drugs. The CDR3: CASSFTGQGAQVSGYTF. CDR3 DNA sequence: TGCGCCAGCAGCTTTACAGGGCAGGGGGCGCAAGTCTCCGGCTACACCTTC.